The present T cell receptor (beta chain) was sequenced within a study of cytomegalovirus exposure and HLA in healthy donors. This PCR relied on a set of 60 Vbeta primers and 13 Jbeta primers. Some clones are missing from TCRdb's copy, which holds only in-frame ones; the method was immunoSEQ multiplex PCR. The sample records tens of thousands of clones, over 75% being singletons. Study-wide results and limits: About 87% or about 30% of the time was how often most TCR beta V segments were productive, according to an earlier analysis. CMV serostatus was the only immune exposure information that was available. TRBV6-2, TRBV6-3 and some other V segments were excluded as indistinguishable. Researchers reported in a later analysis that a missense DCLRE1C variant was tied to TCR beta V- and J-gene trimming.

A remark on this clone: Its antigen is as yet unknown.

This CDR3 has 16 amino acids. Germline assignment: CDR1 MNHEY and CDR2 SMNVEV (reference sequence). The V and J ends lost 2 bases and 4 bases, in that order; junction bases with no gene match: 7. The TCR originated in a male donor in good health and CMV-seronegative. This chain joins TRBV27 and TRBJ2-2; TRBD1 matches 7 bases. The sample comprised PBMCs. CDR3 nucleotide sequence: TGTGCCAGCAGTTTACCGGGACAGTCTCCCACCGGGGAGCTGTTTTTT. Its translation is CASSLPGQSPTGELFF.